The 5 T cell receptor beta chains below come from one sample, sequenced in a study of graft-versus-host responses after intestinal transplantation. Some clones are missing from TCRdb's copy, which holds only in-frame ones; the method was immunoSEQ multiplex PCR. The sample has tens of thousands of clones, around 90% seen once; the top ten hold less than 6%. Sequences were derived from PBMCs, sampled roughly 660 days after intestinal transplant. These TCRs come from a human patient who received an intestinal transplant, so some T cells may come from the graft donor.

The chain joins TRBV7-2 to TRBJ1-2; unclear D gene. The CDR3 loop spans 13 amino acids. Germline CDR1 SGHTA, CDR2 FQGNSA. V was shortened by 0 bases and J by 8 bases, with 10 bases between the two germline ends. The CDR3 DNA is TGTGCCAGCAGCTTAGCCCCCGGAAAGGGCTACACCTTC. Protein sequence: CASSLAPGKGYTF.

The CDR3 sequence is CASSRNSGGNQPQHF. The CDR3 DNA follows: TGTGCCAGCAGCAGAAACTCAGGGGGCAATCAGCCCCAGCATTTT. The gene calls are TRBV6-5 and TRBJ1-5; D is possibly TRBD1 (6 bases). The ends were cut back, 6 bases at V and 2 bases at J, with 14 bases in the middle. Germline V lookup: CDR1 MNHEY, CDR2 SVGAGI. This CDR3 region has 15 residues.

This chain joins TRBV5-3 and TRBJ2-1; D is uncertain. TRBV5-3 has ORF status, its function being uncertain. This CDR3 spans 12 amino acids. V lost 0 bases, J lost 9 bases, and 7 bases lay in between. CDR3 in amino acids: CARSLEVLEQFF. The DNA of the CDR3 is TGTGCCAGAAGCTTGGAGGTCCTTGAGCAGTTCTTC.

This chain connects TRBV7-8 to TRBJ2-3, with D perhaps assigned TRBD1 or TRBD2 (6 bases each). Germline CDR1 is SGHVS and CDR2 is FQNEAQ. The CDR3 runs 16 residues. Trimming left V 3 bases short and J 3 bases short, with 16 bases between. The CDR3, as DNA: TGTGCCAGCAGCTTGGGATGGGGGGCATGGACAGATACGCAGTATTTT. It yields the protein CASSLGWGAWTDTQYF.

V gene TRBV2 combines with J gene TRBJ2-1; no clear D. CDR1 and CDR2 from the germline V gene are SNHLY and FYNNEI. This CDR3 comprises 13 residues. V was cut by 7 bases and J by 2 bases, with 9 bases left in between. The CDR3 reads CASKGEAYNEQFF. CDR3 DNA: TGTGCCAGCAAGGGTGAGGCCTACAATGAGCAGTTCTTC. Variable domain in full (rest from reference TRBV2 and TRBJ2-1): EPEVTQTPSHQVTQMGQEVILRCVPISNHLYFYWYRQILGQKVEFLVSFYNNEISEKSEIFDDQFSVERPDGSNFTLKIRSTKLEDSAMYFCASKGEAYNEQFFGPGTRLTVL.